This T cell receptor beta chain was found in a study of cytomegalovirus exposure and HLA in healthy donors. Study-level background: For the roughly 400 genotyped donors, roughly 80% fell within the Caucasian-associated ancestry cluster. General observations from the study: The authors listed 164 TCR beta chains as cytomegalovirus-associated.

PCR used 60 Vbeta primers and 13 Jbeta primers. Generated by immunoSEQ multiplex PCR, the TCRdb table keeps only in-frame clones and is missing some. The table has more than 80,000 clones, under 85% seen once. To note about this clone: Antigen specificity is unknown.

J lost 2 bases, V lost 5 bases, and 4 bases had no gene match. The CDR3 is 15 residues long. Germline CDR1 reads SGHRS; CDR2 reads YFSETQ. The V and J genes are TRBV5-1 and TRBJ2-7; 13 positions agree with TRBD2. The sequence was obtained from a female donor in good health and CMV-seropositive. The sequenced sample was PBMCs. The CDR3, as DNA: TGCGCCAGCAGATCTGGGACTAGCGGGGCCTACGAGCAGTACTTC. It translates to CASRSGTSGAYEQYF. Filled out from reference TRBV5-1 and TRBJ2-7, the complete variable domain reads KAGVTQTPRYLIKTRGQQVTLSCSPISGHRSVSWYQQTPGQGLQFLFEYFSETQRNKGNFPGRFSGRQFSNSRSEMNVSTLELGDSALYLCASRSGTSGAYEQYFGPGTRLTVT.